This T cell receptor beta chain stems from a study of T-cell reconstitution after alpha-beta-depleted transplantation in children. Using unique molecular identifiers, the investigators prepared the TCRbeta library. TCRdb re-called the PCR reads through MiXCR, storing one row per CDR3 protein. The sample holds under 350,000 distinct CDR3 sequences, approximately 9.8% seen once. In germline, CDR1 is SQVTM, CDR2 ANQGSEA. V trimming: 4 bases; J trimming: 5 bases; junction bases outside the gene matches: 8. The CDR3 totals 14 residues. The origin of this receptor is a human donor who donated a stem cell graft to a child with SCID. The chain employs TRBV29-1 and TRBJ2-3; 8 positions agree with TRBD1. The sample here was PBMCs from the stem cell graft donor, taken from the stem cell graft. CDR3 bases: TGCAGCGTTGGAGGGGGACAGGAGATAGATACGCAGTATTTT. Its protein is CSVGGGQEIDTQYF.